This T cell receptor beta chain was observed in a study of blood T cell repertoires in COVID-19. Germline loops: CDR1 SGHAT, CDR2 FQNNGV. This CDR3 region has 16 residues. The V and J ends lost 5 bases and 6 bases, in that order; junction bases with no gene match: 13. Membership in each cohort depended on participant-reported clinical history. The assay was immunoSEQ multiplex PCR, and TCRdb's table has in-frame clones only and misses some. The sample has more than 250,000 clones; 80% to 90% are singletons. In this sample, this clone turned up once. The sequence was collected from a man aged 30 to 45 who had recovered from COVID-19. Sample: PBMCs or T cells enriched from blood (not recorded which). The gene calls are TRBV11-2 and TRBJ2-3; 8 bases line up with TRBD2. Here the CDR3 DNA reads TGTGCCAGCAGCCCGGGCCCCGGGACTAGGTCTGATACGCAGTATTTT. Translated, it gives CASSPGPGTRSDTQYF. Full variable domain (outside the CDR3, taken from reference TRBV11-2 and TRBJ2-3): EAGVAQSPRYKIIEKRQSVAFWCNPISGHATLYWYQQILGQGPKLLIQFQNNGVVDDSQLPKDRFSAERLKGVDSTLKIQPAKLEDSAVYLCASSPGPGTRSDTQYFGPGTRLTVL.